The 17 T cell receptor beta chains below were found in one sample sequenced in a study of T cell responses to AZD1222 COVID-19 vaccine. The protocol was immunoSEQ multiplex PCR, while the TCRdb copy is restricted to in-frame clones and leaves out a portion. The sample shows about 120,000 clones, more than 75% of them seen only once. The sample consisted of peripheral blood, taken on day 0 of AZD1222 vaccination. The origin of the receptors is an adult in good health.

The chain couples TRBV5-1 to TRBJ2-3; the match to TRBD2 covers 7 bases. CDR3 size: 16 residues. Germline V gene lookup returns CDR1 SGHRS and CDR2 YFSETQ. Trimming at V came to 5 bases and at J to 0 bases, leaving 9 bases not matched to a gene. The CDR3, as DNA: TGCGCCAGCAGGACTAGCTCCAGACCTAGCACAGATACGCAGTATTTT. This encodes CASRTSSRPSTDTQYF.

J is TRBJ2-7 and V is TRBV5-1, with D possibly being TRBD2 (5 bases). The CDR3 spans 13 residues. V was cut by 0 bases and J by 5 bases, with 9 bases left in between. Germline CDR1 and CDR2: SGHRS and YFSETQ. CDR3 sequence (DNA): TGCGCCAGCAGCTTGGGGAGGTATGACGAGCAGTACTTC. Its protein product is CASSLGRYDEQYF.

The CDR3 nucleotides are TGTGCCAGCAGCTCCTATTCGGACAGGGCCTCCTACGAGCAGTACTTC. It is translated as CASSSYSDRASYEQYF. The chain has TRBV7-9 and TRBJ2-7, with 8 bases identical to TRBD1. With 4 bases clipped from V and 0 bases from J, the junction kept 8 bases outside the gene matches. Germline V gene data show CDR1 as SEHNR and CDR2 as FQNEAQ (reference sequence). The CDR3 runs to 16 residues.

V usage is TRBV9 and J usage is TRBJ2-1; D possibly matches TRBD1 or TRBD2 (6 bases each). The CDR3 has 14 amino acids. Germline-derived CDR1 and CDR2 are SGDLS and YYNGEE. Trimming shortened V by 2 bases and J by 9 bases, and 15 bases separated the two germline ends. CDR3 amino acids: CASSVVPGAGEQFF. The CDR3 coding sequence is TGTGCCAGCAGCGTCGTGCCGGGGGCCGGTGAGCAGTTCTTC.

CDR3 amino acids: CASRDRGGFSYEQYF. CDR3 in DNA: TGTGCCAGCAGGGACAGGGGAGGCTTTTCCTACGAGCAGTACTTC. The chain has TRBV28 and TRBJ2-7; 9 bases line up with TRBD1. The ends lost 6 bases at V and 1 base at J; junction bases unmatched: 7. Germline lookup yields CDR1 MDHEN and CDR2 SYDVKM. The CDR3 sequence is 15 residues long.

CDR3 sequence reads: CASSLLAGGGNEQFF. CDR3 in DNA: TGCGCCAGCAGCTTACTAGCGGGAGGTGGTAATGAGCAGTTCTTC. The V call is TRBV5-1, the J call TRBJ2-1; TRBD2 agrees at 12 bases. V shed 2 bases, J shed 7 bases, and the junction held 4 bases outside the gene matches. Germline loops: CDR1 SGHRS, CDR2 YFSETQ. The CDR3 covers 15 residues. The full variable domain, completed using reference TRBV5-1 and TRBJ2-1, is KAGVTQTPRYLIKTRGQQVTLSCSPISGHRSVSWYQQTPGQGLQFLFEYFSETQRNKGNFPGRFSGRQFSNSRSEMNVSTLELGDSALYLCASSLLAGGGNEQFFGPGTRLTVL.

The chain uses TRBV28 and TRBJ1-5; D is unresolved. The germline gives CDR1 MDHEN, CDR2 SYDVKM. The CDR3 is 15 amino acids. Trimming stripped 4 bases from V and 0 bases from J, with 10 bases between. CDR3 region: CASSSRWYSNQPQHF. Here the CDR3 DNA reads TGTGCCAGCAGTTCACGGTGGTATAGCAATCAGCCCCAGCATTTT.

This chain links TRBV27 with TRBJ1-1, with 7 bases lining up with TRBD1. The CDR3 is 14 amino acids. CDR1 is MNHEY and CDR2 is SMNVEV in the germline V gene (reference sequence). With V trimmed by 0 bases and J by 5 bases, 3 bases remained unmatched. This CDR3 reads CASSLSTGFTEAFF. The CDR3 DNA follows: TGTGCCAGCAGTTTATCGACAGGGTTTACTGAAGCTTTCTTT.

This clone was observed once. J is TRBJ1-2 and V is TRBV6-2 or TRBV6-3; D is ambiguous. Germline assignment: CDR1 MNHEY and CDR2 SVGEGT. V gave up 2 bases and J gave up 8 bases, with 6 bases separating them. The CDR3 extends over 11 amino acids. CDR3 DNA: TGTGCCAGCAGTTACCCTGACGGCTACACCTTC. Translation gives CASSYPDGYTF.

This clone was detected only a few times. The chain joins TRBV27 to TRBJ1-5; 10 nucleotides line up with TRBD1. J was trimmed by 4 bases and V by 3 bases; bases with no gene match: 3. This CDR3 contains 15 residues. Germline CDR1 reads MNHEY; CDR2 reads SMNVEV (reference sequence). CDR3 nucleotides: TGTGCCAGCAGTTTGGGACAGGGGAGGAATCAGCCCCAGCATTTT. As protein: CASSLGQGRNQPQHF.

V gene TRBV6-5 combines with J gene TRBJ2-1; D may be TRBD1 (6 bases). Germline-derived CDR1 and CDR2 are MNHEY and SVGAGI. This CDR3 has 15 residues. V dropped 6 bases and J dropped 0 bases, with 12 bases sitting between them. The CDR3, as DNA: TGTGCCAGCAGACAGGGTGAGAGCTCCTACAATGAGCAGTTCTTC. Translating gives CASRQGESSYNEQFF.

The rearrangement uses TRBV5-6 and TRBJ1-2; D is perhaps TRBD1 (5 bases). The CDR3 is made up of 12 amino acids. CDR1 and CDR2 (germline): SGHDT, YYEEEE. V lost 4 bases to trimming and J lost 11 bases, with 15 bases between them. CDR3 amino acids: CASSRDRAVYTF. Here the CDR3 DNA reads TGTGCCAGCAGCCGGGACCGCGCTGTTTACACCTTC.

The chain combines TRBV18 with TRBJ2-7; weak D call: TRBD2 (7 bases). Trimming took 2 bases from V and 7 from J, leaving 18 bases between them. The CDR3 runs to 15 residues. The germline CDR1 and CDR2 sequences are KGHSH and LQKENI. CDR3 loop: CASSPGLNREGEQYF. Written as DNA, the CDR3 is TGTGCCAGCTCACCAGGATTGAACAGGGAGGGGGAGCAGTACTTC.

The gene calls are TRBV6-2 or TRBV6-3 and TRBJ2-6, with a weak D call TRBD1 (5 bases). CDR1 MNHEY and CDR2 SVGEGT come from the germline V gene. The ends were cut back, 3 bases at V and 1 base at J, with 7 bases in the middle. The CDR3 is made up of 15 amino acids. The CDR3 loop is CASSYQGSGANVLTF. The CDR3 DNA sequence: TGTGCCAGCAGTTATCAGGGATCTGGGGCCAACGTCCTGACTTTC.

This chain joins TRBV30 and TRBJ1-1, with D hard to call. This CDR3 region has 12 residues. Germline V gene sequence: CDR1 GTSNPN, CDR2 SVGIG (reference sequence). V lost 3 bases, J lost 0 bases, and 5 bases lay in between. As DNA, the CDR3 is TGTGCCTGGAGGGCAGTGAACACTGAAGCTTTCTTT. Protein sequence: CAWRAVNTEAFF.

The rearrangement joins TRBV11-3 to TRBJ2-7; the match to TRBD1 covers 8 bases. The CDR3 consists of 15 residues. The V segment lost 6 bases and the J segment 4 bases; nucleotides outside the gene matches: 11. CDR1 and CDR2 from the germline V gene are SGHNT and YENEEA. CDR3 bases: TGTGCCAGCAGACCTGGACAGGGTGGGATGTACGAGCAGTACTTC. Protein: CASRPGQGGMYEQYF.

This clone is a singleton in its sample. The CDR3 sequence: CASSLAVRNNEQFF. Written as DNA, the CDR3 is TGTGCCAGCAGCTTAGCGGTACGAAACAATGAGCAGTTCTTC. The rearrangement joins TRBV7-2 to TRBJ2-1; unclear D gene. CDR3 length: 14 amino acids. With 0 bases removed from V and 5 bases from J, the gap between germline ends came to 8 bases. Per the germline V gene, CDR1 is SGHTA and CDR2 is FQGNSA.